Presented here are 8 T cell receptor beta chains from one specimen sequenced in a study of spatial heterogeneity in lung cancer. Time point in this sample: blood at routine non-recurrence follow-up after resection. TCRdb used MiXCR to reprocess the 5' RACE reads, holding one entry per CDR3 protein. This table has some 36,000 distinct CDR3 sequences, 6% to 9.5% appearing once. The material sequenced was PBMCs, taken at follow-up. All receptors come from a male donor with early-stage non-small cell lung cancer.

This clonotype was observed a few times. The chain has TRBV7-2 and TRBJ2-7; TRBD2 is a possible D gene (7 bases). CDR1 and CDR2 from the germline V gene are SGHTA and FQGNSA. This CDR3 region has 16 residues. V was cut by 5 bases and J by 0 bases, with 17 bases left in between. CDR3 in amino acids: CASSPRGGVSSYEQYF. CDR3 coding DNA: TGTGCCAGCAGCCCCCGAGGGGGGGTCAGCTCCTACGAGCAGTACTTC.

The J gene is TRBJ1-6, the V gene TRBV6-2 or TRBV6-3, with D perhaps matching TRBD1 (5 bases). Trimming stripped 0 bases from V and 10 bases from J, with 22 bases between. Germline V gene lookup returns CDR1 MNHEY and CDR2 SVGEGT. The CDR3 contains 18 residues. DNA for the CDR3: TGTGCCAGCAGTTACTCAGAATGGAGGCAGGGTTATAGATCACCCCTCCACTTT. It encodes CASSYSEWRQGYRSPLHF.

This clonotype was seen at least ten times. The chain joins TRBV12-3 or TRBV12-4 to TRBJ2-2; tentatively, D is TRBD1 (6 bases). The V end was cut by 6 bases, the J end by 5 bases, with 13 bases between. The CDR3 spans 14 residues. In DNA form, the CDR3 reads TGTGCCAGCAGCCGCTCCCAGGGGACCGGGGAGCTGTTTTTT. Translated: CASSRSQGTGELFF.

This clonotype was seen at least ten times. In DNA, the CDR3 is TGCGCCAGCAGCTCCGGACAGGGCCAAGAGACCCAGTACTTC. Translated, it gives CASSSGQGQETQYF. The chain is built from TRBV5-1 and TRBJ2-5; 8 bases fit TRBD1. V lost 3 bases to trimming and J lost 1 base; unmatched junction nucleotides: 2. The CDR3 runs 14 residues. The germline V gene has CDR1 SGHRS and CDR2 YFSETQ.

This clonotype has a count of ten or more. The CDR3 sequence is CASSLAIAQGYGYTF. The CDR3 region has the DNA TGCGCCAGCAGCTTGGCCATTGCACAGGGCTATGGCTACACCTTC. J is TRBJ1-2 and V is TRBV5-1; tentatively, D is TRBD1 (6 bases). Germline V gene data show CDR1 as SGHRS and CDR2 as YFSETQ. With 0 bases removed from V and 4 bases from J, the gap between germline ends came to 13 bases. The CDR3 loop spans 15 amino acids.

Many counts were recorded for this clonotype. V usage is TRBV20-1 and J usage is TRBJ2-7; the D call may be TRBD1 or TRBD2 (5 bases each). V was cut by 3 bases and J by 3 bases, with 21 bases left in between. Germline V lookup: CDR1 DFQATT, CDR2 SNEGSKA (reference sequence). CDR3 length: 16 amino acids. The CDR3: CSARGVRRTADYEQYF. CDR3 nucleotide sequence: TGCAGTGCTAGGGGGGTTAGGCGGACGGCGGACTACGAGCAGTACTTC.

This clonotype was seen many times. This chain links TRBV5-1 with TRBJ1-4; the D is unclear. V lost 3 bases and J lost 0, with 3 bases in between. Germline-derived CDR1 and CDR2 are SGHRS and YFSETQ. CDR3 length equals 13 residues. Here the CDR3 reads CASSSSTNEKLFF. CDR3 DNA sequence: TGCGCCAGCAGCTCCTCAACTAATGAAAAACTGTTTTTT.

This clonotype was observed many times. The chain employs TRBV7-9 and TRBJ2-7; 8 bases line up with TRBD1. This CDR3 spans 17 amino acids. Germline V lookup: CDR1 SEHNR, CDR2 FQNEAQ (reference sequence). V trimming: 5 bases; J trimming: 6 bases; junction bases outside the gene matches: 18. CDR3 sequence reads: CASSPPGQGPAWAEQYF. Written as DNA, the CDR3 is TGTGCCAGCAGCCCCCCCGGACAGGGCCCGGCATGGGCCGAGCAGTACTTC.